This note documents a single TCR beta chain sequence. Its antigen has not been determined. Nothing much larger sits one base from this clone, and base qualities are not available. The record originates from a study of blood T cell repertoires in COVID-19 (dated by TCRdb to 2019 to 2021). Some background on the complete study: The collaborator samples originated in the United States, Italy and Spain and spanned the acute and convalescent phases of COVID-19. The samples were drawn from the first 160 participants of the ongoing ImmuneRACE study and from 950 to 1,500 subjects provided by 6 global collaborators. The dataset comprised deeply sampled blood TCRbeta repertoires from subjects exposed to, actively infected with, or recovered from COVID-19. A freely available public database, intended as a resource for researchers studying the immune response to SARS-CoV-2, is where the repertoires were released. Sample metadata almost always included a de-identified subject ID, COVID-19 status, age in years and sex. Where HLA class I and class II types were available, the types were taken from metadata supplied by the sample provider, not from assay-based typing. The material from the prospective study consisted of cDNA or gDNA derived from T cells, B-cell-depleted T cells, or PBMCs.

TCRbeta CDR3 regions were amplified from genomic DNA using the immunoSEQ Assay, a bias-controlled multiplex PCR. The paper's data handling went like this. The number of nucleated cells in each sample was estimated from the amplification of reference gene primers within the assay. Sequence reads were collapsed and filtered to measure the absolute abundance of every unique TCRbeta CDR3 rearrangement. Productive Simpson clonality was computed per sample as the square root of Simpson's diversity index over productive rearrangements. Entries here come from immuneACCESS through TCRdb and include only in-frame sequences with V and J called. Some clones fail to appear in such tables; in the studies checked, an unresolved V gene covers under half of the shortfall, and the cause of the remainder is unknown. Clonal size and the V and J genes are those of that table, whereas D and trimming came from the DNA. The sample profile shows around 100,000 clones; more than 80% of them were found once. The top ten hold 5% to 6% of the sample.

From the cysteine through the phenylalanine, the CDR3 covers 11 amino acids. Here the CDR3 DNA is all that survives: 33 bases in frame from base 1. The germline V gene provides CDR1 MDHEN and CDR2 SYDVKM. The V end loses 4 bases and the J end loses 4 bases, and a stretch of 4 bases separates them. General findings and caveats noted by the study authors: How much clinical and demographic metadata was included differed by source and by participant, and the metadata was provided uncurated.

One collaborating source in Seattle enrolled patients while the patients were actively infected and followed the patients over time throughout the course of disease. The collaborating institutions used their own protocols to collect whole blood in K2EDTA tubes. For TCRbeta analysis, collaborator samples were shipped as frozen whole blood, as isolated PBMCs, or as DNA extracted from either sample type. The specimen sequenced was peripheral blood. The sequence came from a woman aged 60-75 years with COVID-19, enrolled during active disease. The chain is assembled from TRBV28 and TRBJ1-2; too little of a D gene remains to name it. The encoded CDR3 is CASSSSYGYTF. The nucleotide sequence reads TGTGCCAGCAGTTCCTCCTATGGCTACACCTTC.